This entry features one T cell receptor (beta chain) sequence. Antigen: not known. The data derive from a study of shared clonotypes between healthy human individuals. As for the study in general: A donor's plate count was three for CD4 naive and three for CD4 memory; CD8 naive had two and CD8 memory one. Overall study results and limits: Around 5% of naive CD4 clonotypes were common to four donors.

V was cut by 3 bases and J by 2 bases, with 12 bases left in between. The CDR3 runs 14 residues. Germline CDR1 is SGHNT and CDR2 is YYREEE (reference sequence). Several immunoSEQ plates held equal portions of the genomic DNA taken from each subset. Clones were sequenced by immunoSEQ multiplex PCR, and TCRdb holds only the in-frame ones, with some missing. The sample holds about 320,000 clones, over 75% seen once. The sample taken for sequencing was memory CD8+ T cells sorted from blood. Subset: CD45RO+ cells pooled with CCR7-negative TemRA cells. The origin of this receptor is a man in his late teens or twenties in good health. The chain has TRBV5-4 and TRBJ2-7, with D perhaps matching TRBD1 or TRBD2 (5 bases each). CDR3 coding DNA: TGTGCCAGCAGCTGGGGACCGGGAACCTACGAGCAGTACTTC. This translates into CASSWGPGTYEQYF.